This T cell receptor (beta chain) appears in the sequencing data of a study of blood T cell repertoires in COVID-19. V lost 6 bases and J 13 bases, leaving 21 bases between the germline ends. The germline V gene encodes CDR1 SNHLY and CDR2 FYNNEI. The CDR3 totals 13 residues. The data were produced by immunoSEQ multiplex PCR, yet TCRdb's version contains in-frame clones alone and is incomplete. The table records 190,000 or so clones, roughly 89% of them present only once. Input material: peripheral blood. This receptor was obtained from a man in his fifties or sixties who had recovered from COVID-19. The gene calls are TRBV2 and TRBJ2-5; D might be TRBD2 (5 bases). The CDR3 nucleotides are TGTGCCAGCAGCCGAGCCCAGCGGAACGCCCGGTACTTC. The encoded protein is CASSRAQRNARYF. Full variable domain (rest looked up from reference TRBV2 and TRBJ2-5): EPEVTQTPSHQVTQMGQEVILRCVPISNHLYFYWYRQILGQKVEFLVSFYNNEISEKSEIFDDQFSVERPDGSNFTLKIRSTKLEDSAMYFCASSRAQRNARYFGPGTRLLVL.